One T cell receptor (beta chain) is described in this entry. This sample was included in a study of blood T cell repertoires in COVID-19. Background on the study: Sites across the United States, Italy and Spain contributed samples from acute and convalescent COVID-19. T cells, B-cell-depleted T cells, or PBMCs provided the cDNA or gDNA that served as material.

Seattle's enrolled individuals joined amid active infection and were then monitored longitudinally. TCRdb's copy holds only in-frame clones and misses some; the assay was immunoSEQ multiplex PCR. This sample has 310,000 or so clones, with about nine tenths found just once. Trimming shortened V by 2 bases and J by 3 bases, and 16 bases separated the two germline ends. CDR3 length equals 15 residues. Germline V CDR1 and CDR2: GTSNPN, SVGIG (reference sequence). The TCR originated in a woman aged 25 to 45 with COVID-19, enrolled during active disease. The sample was peripheral blood. The V and J genes are TRBV30 and TRBJ1-2; TRBD1 is a possible D gene (5 bases). The CDR3 protein is CAWSHQLGGYYGYTF. CDR3 nucleotide sequence: TGTGCCTGGAGTCATCAGCTCGGGGGGTACTATGGCTACACCTTC.